This TCR beta chain is from a study of blood T cell repertoires in COVID-19 (dated by TCRdb to the early 2020s). Regarding the complete study: Collaborator samples came from the United States, Italy and Spain and covered acute and convalescent phases of COVID-19. The prospective study material was composed of cDNA or gDNA derived from T cells, B-cell-depleted T cells, or PBMCs. The dataset comprised deeply sampled blood TCRbeta repertoires from subjects exposed to, actively infected with, or recovered from COVID-19. Where available, HLA class I and class II types were obtained from metadata supplied by the sample provider rather than from assay-based typing. The sample metadata nearly always contained a de-identified subject ID, COVID-19 status, age in years and sex. The samples were drawn from the first 160 participants of the ongoing ImmuneRACE study and from 1,254 subjects provided by 6 global collaborators. The repertoires were released in a freely available public database intended as a resource for research on the immune response to SARS-CoV-2. What the study reported, not specific to this receptor: How much clinical and demographic metadata was included differed by source and by participant, and the metadata was provided uncurated.

TCRbeta CDR3 regions were amplified from genomic DNA using the immunoSEQ Assay, a bias-controlled multiplex PCR. The authors' pipeline ran thus. Within the assay, amplification of reference gene primers was used to estimate how many nucleated cells each sample contained. Sequence reads were collapsed and filtered to measure the absolute abundance of every unique TCRbeta CDR3 rearrangement. For each sample, productive Simpson clonality was calculated as the square root of Simpson's diversity index across productive rearrangements. The table comes from immuneACCESS by way of TCRdb, which keeps in-frame sequences with V and J called. Part of the clones is missing from these tables; in studies checked, under half for an unresolved V gene and the rest for unknown reasons. That table supplies the V and J calls and clone size; D and trimming were determined from the DNA. Here the sample has around 100,000 clones; roughly 84% occur a single time. The top ten clones comprise 4.5% to 5% of the sample.

Per the germline V gene (reference sequence), SSHAT is the CDR1 and FNYEAQ is the CDR2. Reading from cysteine to phenylalanine, the CDR3 counts 15 amino acids. Only CDR3 DNA remains: 45 bases, in frame from the first base. About this clone itself: The antigen it recognizes is unknown. Compared with germline, one end of the junction differs, possibly owing to a read error.

The collaborating institutions used their own protocols to collect whole blood in K2EDTA tubes. For TCRbeta analysis, collaborators shipped samples as frozen whole blood, isolated PBMCs, or DNA extracted from either of those sample types. This TCR was sampled from a woman older than 75 with acute or convalescent COVID-19. Material: peripheral blood. Here the chain combines TRBV7-7 and TRBJ1-1, with 8 bases matching TRBD1. The nucleotide sequence is TGTGCTAGCAGCGACAGGGGTGTCATGAACACTGAAGCTTTCTTT. Its amino acids are CASSDRGVMNTEAFF. Joined to the reference TRBV7-7 and TRBJ1-1 proteins, this CDR3 gives the full variable domain: GAGVSQSPRYKVTKRGQDVTLRCDPISSHATLYWYQQALGQGPEFLTYFNYEAQPDKSGLPSDRFSAERPEGSISTLTIQRTEQRDSAMYRCASSDRGVMNTEAFFGQGTRLTVV.